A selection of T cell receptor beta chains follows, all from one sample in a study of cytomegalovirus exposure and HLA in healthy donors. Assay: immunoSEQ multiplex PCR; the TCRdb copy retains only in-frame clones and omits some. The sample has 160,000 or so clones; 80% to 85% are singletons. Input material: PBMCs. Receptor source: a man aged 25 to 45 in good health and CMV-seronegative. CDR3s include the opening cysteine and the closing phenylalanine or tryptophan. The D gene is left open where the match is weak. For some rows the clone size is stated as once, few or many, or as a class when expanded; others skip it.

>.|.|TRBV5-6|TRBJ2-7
CASSYSDRSYEQYF
TGTGCCAGCAGCTACTCCGACAGGAGCTACGAGCAGTACTTC
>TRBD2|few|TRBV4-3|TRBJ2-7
CASSQVRGRDSYEQYF
TGCGCCAGCAGCCAAGTTCGCGGGAGGGACTCCTACGAGCAGTACTTC
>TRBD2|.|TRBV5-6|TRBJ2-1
CASSLTSGGGEQFF
TGTGCCAGCAGCTTGACTAGCGGGGGGGGTGAGCAGTTCTTC
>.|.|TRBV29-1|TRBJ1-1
CSVEQVHASSEAFF
TGCAGCGTTGAACAGGTGCACGCTTCGTCTGAAGCTTTCTTT
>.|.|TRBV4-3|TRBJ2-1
CASSQDMQIYNEQFF
TGCGCCAGCAGCCAAGATATGCAGATATACAATGAGCAGTTCTTC
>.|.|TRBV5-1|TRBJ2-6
CASSQTFGANVLTF
TGCGCCAGCAGCCAGACATTCGGGGCCAACGTCCTGACTTTC
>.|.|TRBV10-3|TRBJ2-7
CAISESQTYEQYF
TGTGCCATCAGTGAATCACAGACCTACGAGCAGTACTTC
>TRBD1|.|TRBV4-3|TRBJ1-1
CASSQVDRGHWTEAFF
TGCGCCAGCAGCCAGGTTGACAGGGGGCACTGGACTGAAGCTTTCTTT
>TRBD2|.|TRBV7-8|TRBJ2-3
CASSPRVQRGSTDTQYF
TGTGCCAGCAGCCCCCGGGTACAGCGGGGGAGCACAGATACGCAGTATTTT
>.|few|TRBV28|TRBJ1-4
CASSFSWGGEYGGNEKLFF
TGTGCCAGCAGTTTCTCCTGGGGAGGCGAATATGGGGGTAATGAAAAACTGTTTTTT
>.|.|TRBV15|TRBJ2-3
CATSRDKGQSTDTQYF
TGTGCCACCAGCAGAGATAAGGGACAAAGCACAGATACGCAGTATTTT
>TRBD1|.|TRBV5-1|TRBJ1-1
CASSLRLYERRDRGNTEAFF
TGCGCCAGCAGCTTGCGTTTGTACGAACGCCGGGACAGGGGTAACACTGAAGCTTTCTTT
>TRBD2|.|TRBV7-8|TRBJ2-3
CASTQKRLAGGPGTDTQYF
TGTGCCAGCACCCAAAAGAGATTAGCGGGAGGGCCGGGCACAGATACGCAGTATTTT
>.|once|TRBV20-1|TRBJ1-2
CSARLPPTF
TGCAGTGCTAGACTCCCCCCCACCTTC
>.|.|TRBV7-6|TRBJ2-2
CASSLGRGATGELFF
TGTGCCAGCAGCTTAGGGCGGGGTGCCACCGGGGAGCTGTTTTTT
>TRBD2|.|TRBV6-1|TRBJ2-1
CASSEGLAGGSSYNEQFF
TGTGCCAGCAGTGAAGGACTAGCGGGGGGGAGCTCCTACAATGAGCAGTTCTTC
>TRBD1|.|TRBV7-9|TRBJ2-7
CASSSRTGGPAYEQYF
TGTGCCAGCAGCTCCCGGACAGGGGGCCCAGCCTACGAGCAGTACTTC
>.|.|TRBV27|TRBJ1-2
CASSFRAGANSNYGYTF
TGTGCCAGCAGTTTTCGGGCAGGGGCGAACTCTAACTATGGCTACACCTTC
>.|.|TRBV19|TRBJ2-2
CASSIVGGNTGELFF
TGTGCCAGTAGTATAGTGGGGGGAAACACCGGGGAGCTGTTTTTT
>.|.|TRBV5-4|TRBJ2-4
CASSPVPAAAAKNIQYF
TGTGCCAGCAGCCCAGTGCCGGCAGCGGCAGCCAAAAACATTCAGTACTTC
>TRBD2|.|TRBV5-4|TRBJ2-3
CASSLEREKDTQYF
TGTGCCAGCAGCTTGGAGCGGGAGAAGGATACGCAGTATTTT
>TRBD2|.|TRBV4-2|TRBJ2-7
CASSQGAGGPYEQYF
TGTGCCAGCAGCCAAGGTGCGGGAGGCCCCTACGAGCAGTACTTC
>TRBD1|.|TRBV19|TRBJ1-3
CASSWDSYSGNTIYF
TGTGCCAGTAGCTGGGACAGTTATTCTGGAAACACCATATATTTT
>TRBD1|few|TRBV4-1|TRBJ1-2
CASSQFETGAYGYTF
TGCGCCAGCAGCCAATTTGAGACAGGGGCCTATGGCTACACCTTC
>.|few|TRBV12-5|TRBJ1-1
CASGLEEGTEAFF
TGTGCTAGTGGTTTGGAGGAGGGCACTGAAGCTTTCTTT
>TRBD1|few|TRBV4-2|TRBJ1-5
CASSQDGTGGQPQHF
TGTGCCAGCAGCCAAGATGGGACAGGGGGTCAGCCCCAGCATTTT
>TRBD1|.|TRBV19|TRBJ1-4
CASSIGTEGLKLFF
TGTGCCAGTAGTATCGGGACAGAAGGGCTAAAACTGTTTTTT
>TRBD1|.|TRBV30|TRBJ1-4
CAWNSGQATNEKLFF
TGTGCCTGGAATTCGGGACAGGCAACTAATGAAAAACTGTTTTTT
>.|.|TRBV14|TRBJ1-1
CASSQGGPGGSEAFF
TGTGCCAGCAGCCAAGGGGGCCCGGGGGGTTCTGAAGCTTTCTTT
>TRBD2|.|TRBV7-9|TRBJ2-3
CASSYRLAGSTDTQYF
TGTGCCAGCAGCTACAGACTAGCGGGATCTACAGATACGCAGTATTTT
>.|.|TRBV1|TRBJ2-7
CTSSGQGDTYEQYF
TGCACCAGCTCCGGACAGGGGGATACCTACGAGCAGTACTTC
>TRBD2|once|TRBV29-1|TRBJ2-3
CSVEREAGVTPDTQYF
TGCAGCGTTGAAAGGGAAGCGGGAGTTACCCCAGATACGCAGTATTTT
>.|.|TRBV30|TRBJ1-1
CAWSFDSNTEAFF
TGTGCCTGGAGTTTCGACAGCAACACTGAAGCTTTCTTT
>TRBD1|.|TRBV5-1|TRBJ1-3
CASSATGRAIYF
TGCGCCAGCAGCGCGACAGGGCGGGCCATATATTTT
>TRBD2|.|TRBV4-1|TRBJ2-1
CASSHPRGGDNEQFF
TGCGCCAGCAGCCATCCCCGGGGGGGTGACAATGAGCAGTTCTTC
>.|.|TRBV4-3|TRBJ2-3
CASSQATGHTDTQYF
TGCGCCAGCAGCCAAGCAACAGGGCACACAGATACGCAGTATTTT
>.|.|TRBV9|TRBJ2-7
CASSVGRLSYEQYF
TGTGCCAGCAGCGTAGGGAGGTTATCCTACGAGCAGTACTTC
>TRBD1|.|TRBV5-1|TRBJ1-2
CASSLQGEVGGYTF
TGCGCCAGCAGCTTACAGGGGGAGGTTGGTGGCTACACCTTC
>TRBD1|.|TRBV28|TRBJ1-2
CASTRGDNYGYTF
TGTGCCAGCACCAGGGGGGATAACTATGGCTACACCTTC
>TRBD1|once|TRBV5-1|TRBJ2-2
CASSDHRTGLTGELFF
TGCGCCAGCAGCGACCACCGGACAGGCCTCACCGGGGAGCTGTTTTTT
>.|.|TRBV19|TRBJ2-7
CASSIGLSKTHQYF
TGTGCCAGTAGTATCGGACTGAGCAAGACGCACCAGTACTTC
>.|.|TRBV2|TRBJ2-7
CASSAGEQYF
TGTGCCAGCAGTGCGGGAGAGCAGTACTTC
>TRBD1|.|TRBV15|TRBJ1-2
CATSREQGYYGYTF
TGTGCCACCAGCAGAGAACAGGGGTACTATGGCTACACCTTC
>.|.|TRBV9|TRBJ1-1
CASSAQDRNTEAFF
TGTGCCAGCAGCGCACAGGACCGGAACACTGAAGCTTTCTTT
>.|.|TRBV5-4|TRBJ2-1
CASSLIGSYNEQFF
TGTGCCAGCAGCTTGATCGGGAGTTACAATGAGCAGTTCTTC
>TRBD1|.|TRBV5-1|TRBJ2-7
CASSEDRPYEQYF
TGCGCCAGCAGCGAGGACAGGCCCTACGAGCAGTACTTC
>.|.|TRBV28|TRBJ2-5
CASSSGLQETQYF
TGTGCCAGCAGTTCAGGGCTCCAAGAGACCCAGTACTTC
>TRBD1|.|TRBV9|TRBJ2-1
CASSEQWTGGNEQFF
TGTGCCAGCAGCGAACAGTGGACAGGGGGCAATGAGCAGTTCTTC
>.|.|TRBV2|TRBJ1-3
CASSAGVGNTIYF
TGTGCCAGCAGTGCAGGGGTTGGAAACACCATATATTTT
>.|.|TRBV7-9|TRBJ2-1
CASTISRDPHGEQFF
TGTGCCAGCACCATCTCCCGGGATCCTCATGGGGAGCAGTTCTTC
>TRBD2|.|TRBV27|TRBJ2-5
CASSLWTSGRALQETQYF
TGTGCCAGCAGTCTATGGACTAGCGGGAGGGCCCTGCAAGAGACCCAGTACTTC
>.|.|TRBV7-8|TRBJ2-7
CASSSNGAELQYF
TGTGCCAGCAGCTCAAATGGCGCGGAGTTACAGTACTTC
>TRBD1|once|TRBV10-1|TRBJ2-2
CASSGNRGSTMGTGELFF
TGCGCCAGCAGTGGTAACAGGGGCTCCACGATGGGCACCGGGGAGCTGTTTTTT
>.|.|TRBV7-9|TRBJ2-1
CASSLGRWGQGPLNEQFF
TGTGCCAGCAGCTTAGGACGCTGGGGCCAGGGTCCATTAAATGAGCAGTTCTTC
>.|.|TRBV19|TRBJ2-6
CASSIGSRSSGANVLTF
TGTGCCAGTAGTATAGGGTCGAGATCCTCTGGGGCCAACGTCCTGACTTTC
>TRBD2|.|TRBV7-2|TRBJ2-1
CASSLVAGDGEQFF
TGTGCCAGCAGCTTAGTGGCGGGAGACGGTGAGCAGTTCTTC
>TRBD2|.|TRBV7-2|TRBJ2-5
CASSHQLAVQETQYF
TGTGCCAGCAGCCACCAACTAGCGGTCCAAGAGACCCAGTACTTC